These 12 T cell receptor beta chains were sequenced from one sample in a study. TCRdb itself ran the 5' RACE reads through MiXCR, one entry per CDR3 protein. In the table there are 50,000 to 75,000 distinct CDR3 sequences, about 20% of which are singletons. The sequenced sample was memory CD4+ T cells sorted from a lymph node. Subset reported: memory CD4+ T cells, CD4+CD45RO+CD25-. These receptor sequences come from a female donor with breast cancer.

This clonotype appeared a few times. The J gene is TRBJ1-1, the V gene TRBV12-3 or TRBV12-4; D remains ambiguous. The CDR3 is 11 residues long. Deletions cut 6 bases from V and 7 bases from J, with 9 bases between. Here the CDR3 DNA reads TGTGCCAGCAGAAACAGAGTTGAAGCTTTCTTT. Amino acid sequence: CASRNRVEAFF.

V gene TRBV10-3 combines with J gene TRBJ2-6, with D tentatively TRBD1 or TRBD2 (5 bases each). This CDR3 has 18 residues. The V gene's germline CDR1 is ENHRY and CDR2 SYGVKD. Trimming pared 6 bases from V and 1 base from J, leaving 19 bases between. CDR3 coding DNA: TGTGCCATCAGGGGCGAGTCGGGGACGGGATCTGGGGCCAACGTCCTGACTTTC. Its translation: CAIRGESGTGSGANVLTF.

A few counts support this clonotype. The chain recombines TRBV5-5 with TRBJ2-5; D remains unclear. This CDR3 contains 11 residues. Germline values: CDR1 SGHKS, CDR2 YYEKEE (reference sequence). Trimming stripped 3 bases from V and 4 bases from J, with 4 bases between. CDR3 in amino acids: CASSSSETQYF. The DNA for the CDR3 is TGTGCCAGCAGCTCCTCAGAGACCCAGTACTTC.

Remarks on this clonotype: Just one base apart from a much larger clone, this may be a read error. The rearrangement joins TRBV5-1 to TRBJ2-6, with a weak D call TRBD1 (5 bases). The V gene's germline CDR1 is SGHRS and CDR2 YFSETQ. The CDR3 loop spans 15 amino acids. CDR3 DNA sequence: TGCGCCAGCAGCTTAGGCGCGTCTGGGGCCAACGTCCTGGCTTTC. It translates to CASSLGASGANVLAF.

The sample holds a few counts of this clonotype. The gene calls are TRBV6-5 and TRBJ1-1; TRBD1 might be the D (5 bases). V was pared by 5 bases and J by 4 bases, with 14 bases between. Germline CDR1 and CDR2: MNHEY and SVGAGI. CDR3 size: 14 residues. CDR3 coding DNA: TGTGCCAGCAGTGAACACCGGGGGGTCACTGAAGCTTTCTTT. It specifies CASSEHRGVTEAFF.

This clonotype has only a few counts. This chain connects TRBV5-1 to TRBJ1-3; TRBD1 matches at 8 bases. V dropped 4 bases and J dropped 2; count of bases not matched to a gene: 8. Germline V gene data show CDR1 as SGHRS and CDR2 as YFSETQ. The CDR3 loop spans 16 amino acids. The CDR3 here is CASSIDRGAAGNTIYF. The CDR3, as DNA: TGCGCCAGCAGCATTGACAGGGGAGCTGCTGGAAACACCATATATTTT.

This clonotype was detected many times. V is TRBV15 and J is TRBJ2-3; weak D call: TRBD2 (5 bases). CDR3 length: 14 residues. CDR1 is LNHNV and CDR2 is YYDKDF in the germline V gene (reference sequence). V was pared by 1 base and J by 0 bases, with 5 bases between. The CDR3 loop reads CATSRAGSTDTQYF. The DNA for the CDR3 is TGTGCCACCAGCAGAGCGGGAAGCACAGATACGCAGTATTTT.

The rearrangement joins TRBV5-1 to TRBJ2-7, with 11 bases lining up with TRBD1. CDR3 length: 14 amino acids. The V and J ends lost 6 bases and 3 bases, in that order; junction bases with no gene match: 5. CDR1 SGHRS and CDR2 YFSETQ come from the germline V gene. DNA of the CDR3: TGCGCCAGCAAGTCGGGACAGGGGGGCTACGAGCAGTACTTC. This codes for CASKSGQGGYEQYF.

The rearrangement links TRBV6-2 or TRBV6-3 to TRBJ1-1, with D possibly matching TRBD1 (5 bases). The germline V gene encodes CDR1 MNHEY and CDR2 SVGEGT. This CDR3 spans 12 amino acids. Deletions cut 6 bases from V and 8 bases from J, with 13 bases between. As DNA, the CDR3 is TGTGCCAGCAGCCCGACAGTGTACGAAGCTTTCTTT. Its protein is CASSPTVYEAFF.

V and J are TRBV2 and TRBJ1-5; D gene unclear. Between the trimmed V and J ends, which lost 4 bases and 7 bases, there was a span of 11 bases. This CDR3 contains 13 residues. Germline-derived CDR1 and CDR2 are SNHLY and FYNNEI. CDR3 amino acids: CASSGTSGQPQHF. The CDR3 DNA sequence: TGTGCCAGCAGTGGGACGTCGGGCCAGCCCCAGCATTTT. The full variable domain, with the rest looked up from reference TRBV2 and TRBJ1-5, is EPEVTQTPSHQVTQMGQEVILRCVPISNHLYFYWYRQILGQKVEFLVSFYNNEISEKSEIFDDQFSVERPDGSNFTLKIRSTKLEDSAMYFCASSGTSGQPQHFGDGTRLSIL.

This clonotype came up many times. CDR3 DNA: TGTGCCAGCAGGGACAGGGATAATTCACCCCTCCACTTT. It yields the protein CASRDRDNSPLHF. The chain is built from TRBV6-5 and TRBJ1-6; TRBD1 agrees at 8 bases. The ends lost 6 bases at V and 5 bases at J; junction bases unmatched: 0. Germline V gene lookup returns CDR1 MNHEY and CDR2 SVGAGI. This CDR3 region has 13 residues.

The CDR3 reads CASSQGGQAGNYGYTF. The CDR3 nucleotides read TGTGCCAGCAGCCAAGGTGGTCAGGCCGGAAACTATGGCTACACCTTC. The rearrangement links TRBV4-2 to TRBJ1-2; D is unclear. This CDR3 region has 16 residues. With 1 base removed from V and 2 bases from J, the gap between germline ends came to 14 bases. In germline, CDR1 is LGHNA, CDR2 YNFKEQ.